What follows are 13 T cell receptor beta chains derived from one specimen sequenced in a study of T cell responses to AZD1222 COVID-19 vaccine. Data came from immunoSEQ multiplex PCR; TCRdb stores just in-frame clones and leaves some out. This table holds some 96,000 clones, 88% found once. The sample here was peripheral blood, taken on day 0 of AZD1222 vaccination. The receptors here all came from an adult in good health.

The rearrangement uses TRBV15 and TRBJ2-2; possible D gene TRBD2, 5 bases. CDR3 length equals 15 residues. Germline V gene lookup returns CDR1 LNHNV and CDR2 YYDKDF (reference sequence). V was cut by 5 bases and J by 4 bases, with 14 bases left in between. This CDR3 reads CATSQRTRVTGELFF. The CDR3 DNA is TGTGCCACCAGCCAGCGGACCCGCGTCACCGGGGAGCTGTTTTTT.

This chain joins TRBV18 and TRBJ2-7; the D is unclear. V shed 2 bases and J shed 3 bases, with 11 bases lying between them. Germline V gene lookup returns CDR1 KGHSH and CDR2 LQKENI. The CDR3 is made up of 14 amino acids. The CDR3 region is CASSPGYGGYEQYF. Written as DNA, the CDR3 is TGTGCCAGCTCACCAGGTTACGGTGGCTACGAGCAGTACTTC.

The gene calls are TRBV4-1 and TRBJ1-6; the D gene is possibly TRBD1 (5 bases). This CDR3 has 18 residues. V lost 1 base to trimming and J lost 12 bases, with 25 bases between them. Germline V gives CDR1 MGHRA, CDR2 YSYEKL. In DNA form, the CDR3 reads TGCGCCAGCAGCCAAGGGGCCCCGGGACGGACTCATAAGGGACCCCTCCACTTT. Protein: CASSQGAPGRTHKGPLHF.

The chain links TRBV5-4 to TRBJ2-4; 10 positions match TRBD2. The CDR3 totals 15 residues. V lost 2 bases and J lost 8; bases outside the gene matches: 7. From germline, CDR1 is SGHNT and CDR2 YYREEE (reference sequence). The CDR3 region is CASSFTASGRDIQYF. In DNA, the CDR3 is TGTGCCAGCAGCTTCACCGCTAGCGGGAGAGACATTCAGTACTTC.

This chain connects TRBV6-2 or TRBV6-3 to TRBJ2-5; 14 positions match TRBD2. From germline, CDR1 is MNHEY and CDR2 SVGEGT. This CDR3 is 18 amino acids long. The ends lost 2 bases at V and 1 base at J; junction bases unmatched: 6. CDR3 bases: TGTGCCAGCAGTTACCGACTAGCGGGAGGGCCGGGCCAAGAGACCCAGTACTTC. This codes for CASSYRLAGGPGQETQYF.

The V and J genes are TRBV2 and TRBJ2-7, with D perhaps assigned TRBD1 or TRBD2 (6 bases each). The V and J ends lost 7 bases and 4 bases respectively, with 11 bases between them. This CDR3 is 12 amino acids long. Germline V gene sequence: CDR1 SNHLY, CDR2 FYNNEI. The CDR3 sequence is CASTQGRYEQYF. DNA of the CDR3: TGTGCCAGCACCCAGGGGAGGTACGAGCAGTACTTC. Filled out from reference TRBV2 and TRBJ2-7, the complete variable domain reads EPEVTQTPSHQVTQMGQEVILRCVPISNHLYFYWYRQILGQKVEFLVSFYNNEISEKSEIFDDQFSVERPDGSNFTLKIRSTKLEDSAMYFCASTQGRYEQYFGPGTRLTVT.

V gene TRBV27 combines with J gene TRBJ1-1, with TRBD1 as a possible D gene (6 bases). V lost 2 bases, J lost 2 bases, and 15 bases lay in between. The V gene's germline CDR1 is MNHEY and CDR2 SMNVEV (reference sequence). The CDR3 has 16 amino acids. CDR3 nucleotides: TGTGCCAGCAGTTTAGACCGTCGCAGGGGAAACACTGAAGCTTTCTTT. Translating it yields CASSLDRRRGNTEAFF.

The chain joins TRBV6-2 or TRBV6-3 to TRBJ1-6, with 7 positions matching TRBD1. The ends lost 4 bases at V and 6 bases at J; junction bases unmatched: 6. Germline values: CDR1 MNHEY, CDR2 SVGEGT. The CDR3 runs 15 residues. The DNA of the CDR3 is TGTGCCAGCAGTTCGGCGACAGGGCCTAATTCACCCCTCCACTTT. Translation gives CASSSATGPNSPLHF.

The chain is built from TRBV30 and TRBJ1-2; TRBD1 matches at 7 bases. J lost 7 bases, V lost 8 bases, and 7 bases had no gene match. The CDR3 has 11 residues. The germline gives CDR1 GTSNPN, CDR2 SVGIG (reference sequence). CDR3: CAIQGFSGYTF. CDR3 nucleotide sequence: TGTGCCATACAGGGGTTCTCTGGCTACACCTTC.

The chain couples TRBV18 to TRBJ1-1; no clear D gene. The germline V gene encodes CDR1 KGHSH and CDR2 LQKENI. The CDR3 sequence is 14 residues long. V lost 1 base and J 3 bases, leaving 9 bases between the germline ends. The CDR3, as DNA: TGTGCCAGCTCACCACAGACTGGGGACACTGAAGCTTTCTTT. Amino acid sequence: CASSPQTGDTEAFF. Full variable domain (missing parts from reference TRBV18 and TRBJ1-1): NAGVMQNPRHLVRRRGQEARLRCSPMKGHSHVYWYRQLPEEGLKFMVYLQKENIIDESGMPKERFSAEFPKEGPSILRIQQVVRGDSAAYFCASSPQTGDTEAFFGQGTRLTVV.

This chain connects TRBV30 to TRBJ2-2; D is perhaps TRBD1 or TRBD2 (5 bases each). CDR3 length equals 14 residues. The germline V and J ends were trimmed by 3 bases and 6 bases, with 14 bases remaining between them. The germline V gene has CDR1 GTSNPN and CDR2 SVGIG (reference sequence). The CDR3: CAWRDRGVAGELFF. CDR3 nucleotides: TGTGCCTGGAGAGATAGAGGGGTGGCCGGGGAGCTGTTTTTT.

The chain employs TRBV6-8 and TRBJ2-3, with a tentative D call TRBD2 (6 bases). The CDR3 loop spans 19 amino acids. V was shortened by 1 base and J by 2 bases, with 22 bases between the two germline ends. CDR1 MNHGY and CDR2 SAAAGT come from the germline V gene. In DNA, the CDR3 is TGTGCCAGCAGTTACTGGCGGGGAAGGGTAGGTTTCCCCACAGATACGCAGTATTTT. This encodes CASSYWRGRVGFPTDTQYF.

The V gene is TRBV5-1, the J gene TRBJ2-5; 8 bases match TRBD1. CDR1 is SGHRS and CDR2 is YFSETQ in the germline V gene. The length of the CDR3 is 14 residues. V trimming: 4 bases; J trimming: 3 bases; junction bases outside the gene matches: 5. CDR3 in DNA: TGCGCCAGCAGCCAAAACAGGGGGGAAGAGACCCAGTACTTC. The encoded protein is CASSQNRGEETQYF.